Listed below are T cell receptor beta chains from one sample, sequenced in a study of T cell repertoires in cytomegalovirus infection. TCRdb passed the reads through MiXCR, listing each CDR3 protein once. The repertoire includes about 130,000 distinct CDR3 sequences, more than 7% of them detected once, and around a tenth sits in the top ten. Sequencing was carried out using PBMCs. These receptors were collected from a human donor in good health (CMV status not recorded). Some clones in this sample may be carry-over from other donors' samples. CDR3s include the opening cysteine and the closing phenylalanine or tryptophan. Each record gives: V gene, clone size, J gene, D gene, CDR3 protein, CDR3 DNA. D genes are given only for firm matches. The size field is filled for only some rows; it gives once, few, many or a size class.

>TRBV3-1|few|TRBJ2-5|-
CASSQAEGAGETQYF
TGTGCCAGCAGCCAAGCGGAGGGGGCCGGGGAGACCCAGTACTTC
>TRBV5-4|many|TRBJ2-3|TRBD1
CASRQHGTVDTYTDTQYF
TGTGCCAGCAGACAACACGGGACAGTGGACACATACACAGATACGCAGTATTTT
>TRBV2|-|TRBJ2-5|TRBD1
CASSGRDRGDQETQYF
TGTGCCAGCAGTGGAAGAGACAGGGGGGATCAAGAGACCCAGTACTTC
>TRBV4-2|many|TRBJ2-3|-
CASSQVGRIDTDTQYF
TGTGCCAGCAGCCAAGTTGGACGGATAGACACAGATACGCAGTATTTT
>TRBV7-2|many|TRBJ1-6|-
CASSPQGGYNSPLHF
TGTGCCAGCAGCCCCCAAGGGGGTTATAATTCACCCCTCCACTTT
>TRBV2|many|TRBJ1-2|TRBD1
CASSYWDSYGYTF
TGTGCCAGCAGTTACTGGGACAGCTATGGCTACACCTTC
>TRBV9|few|TRBJ1-1|TRBD1
CASGLNRGNISTEAFF
TGTGCCAGCGGACTGAACAGGGGGAACATTTCCACTGAAGCTTTCTTT
>TRBV25-1|many|TRBJ1-4|TRBD1
CASSETTGPPEKLFF
TGTGCCAGCAGTGAAACGACAGGGCCCCCTGAAAAACTGTTTTTT
>TRBV6-1|many|TRBJ1-5|-
CASSRDGNQPQHF
TGTGCCAGCAGTCGGGACGGCAATCAGCCCCAGCATTTT
>TRBV27|many|TRBJ1-2|TRBD1
CASSAQGFGYGYTF
TGTGCCAGCAGTGCACAGGGGTTTGGCTATGGCTACACCTTC
>TRBV7-2|many|TRBJ2-3|TRBD2
CASSVSGGARTDTQYF
TGTGCCAGCAGCGTAAGCGGGGGGGCTCGCACAGATACGCAGTATTTT
>TRBV2|many|TRBJ1-5|-
CASSDNSNQPQHF
TGTGCCAGCAGTGATAACAGCAATCAGCCCCAGCATTTT
>TRBV15|few|TRBJ2-7|TRBD1
CATSTYRGEQYF
TGTGCCACCAGCACGTACAGGGGGGAGCAGTACTTC
>TRBV20-1|-|TRBJ2-5|-
CSARGTDGETQYF
TGCAGTGCTAGAGGGACCGACGGAGAGACCCAGTACTTC
>TRBV5-4|many|TRBJ2-5|-
CASSLVNEETQYF
TGTGCCAGCAGCTTGGTGAATGAAGAGACCCAGTACTTC
>TRBV2|many|TRBJ2-7|TRBD2
CASKIGGGSYEQYF
TGTGCCAGCAAAATAGGCGGGGGATCATACGAGCAGTACTTC
>TRBV6-2/TRBV6-3|few|TRBJ2-7|TRBD1
CASRAGQGRTYEQYF
TGTGCCAGCAGGGCGGGACAGGGGAGGACCTACGAGCAGTACTTC
>TRBV28|-|TRBJ1-5|-
CASYSRYDQPQHF
TGTGCCAGCTACTCGAGGTACGATCAGCCCCAGCATTTT
>TRBV7-2|many|TRBJ2-3|-
CASSSSVARQTDTQYF
TGTGCCAGCAGCTCCTCGGTAGCGCGGCAAACAGATACGCAGTATTTT
>TRBV24-1|many|TRBJ1-2|-
CATSDPPQDLGQDYGYTF
TGTGCCACCAGTGATCCCCCCCAGGATCTGGGCCAGGACTATGGCTACACCTTC
>TRBV2|-|TRBJ1-1|-
CASGNIPNTEAFF
TGTGCCAGCGGAAATATCCCGAACACTGAAGCTTTCTTT
>TRBV14|many|TRBJ2-1|TRBD1
CASSQEFGTGGHNEQFF
TGTGCCAGCAGCCAAGAATTCGGGACAGGGGGCCACAATGAGCAGTTCTTC
>TRBV28|many|TRBJ2-7|TRBD2
CASKLRGGDYYEQYF
TGTGCCAGCAAATTACGGGGGGGAGATTACTACGAGCAGTACTTC
>TRBV20-1|few|TRBJ2-7|-
CSASERVTYEQYF
TGCAGTGCTAGCGAGCGGGTAACCTACGAGCAGTACTTC
>TRBV12-3/TRBV12-4|many|TRBJ2-5|TRBD2
CASSFHGGRETQYF
TGTGCCAGCAGTTTCCACGGCGGGAGGGAGACCCAGTACTTC